The 14 T cell receptor beta chains in this list originate from one sample, sequenced in a study of blood T cell repertoires in COVID-19. Clones were read by immunoSEQ multiplex PCR, and TCRdb kept only the in-frame ones, dropping some. The sample holds about 76,000 clones; 70% to 90% are singletons and the top ten take roughly 18%. The sequencing sample was made of peripheral blood. The receptors stem from a woman aged 55 to 70 with acute or convalescent COVID-19.

The chain has TRBV11-2 and TRBJ2-3, with 10 bases fitting TRBD2. Germline CDR1 and CDR2: SGHAT and FQNNGV. This CDR3 spans 16 amino acids. V lost 0 bases to trimming and J lost 6 bases; unmatched junction nucleotides: 6. The DNA for the CDR3 is TGTGCCAGCAGCTTAGAAAGCGGGGGGGATGCGGATACGCAGTATTTT. Its protein is CASSLESGGDADTQYF.

This clone was recorded only once. The chain is built from TRBV5-1 and TRBJ2-3; 8 bases fit TRBD2. The CDR3 runs to 16 residues. Germline V gene data show CDR1 as SGHRS and CDR2 as YFSETQ. The trim removed 2 bases at V and 1 base at J, leaving 6 bases unmatched. CDR3 amino acids: CASSFSSGGRTDTQYF. The CDR3 region has the DNA TGCGCCAGCAGCTTTTCAAGCGGGGGACGCACAGATACGCAGTATTTT.

V and J are TRBV5-1 and TRBJ1-1; D may be TRBD1 (5 bases). With 0 bases removed from V and 10 bases from J, the gap between germline ends came to 19 bases. This CDR3 region has 15 residues. Per germline, CDR1 SGHRS and CDR2 YFSETQ. CDR3 bases: TGCGCCAGCAGCTTGGCCGGGACTCGGTCGGTAGTAGCTTTCTTT. Its protein is CASSLAGTRSVVAFF.

This clone was counted between two and nine times. J is TRBJ2-7 and V is TRBV24-1, with D possibly matching TRBD1 (6 bases). The CDR3 totals 13 residues. V lost 9 bases to trimming and J lost 2 bases, with 13 bases between them. CDR1 is KGHDR and CDR2 is SFDVKD in the germline V gene. The CDR3 region has the DNA TGTGCCACCTCTGCAGGGGCCCCCTACGAGCAGTACTTC. This translates into CATSAGAPYEQYF.

This rearrangement joins TRBV19 to TRBJ1-1; no firm D call. CDR3 size: 13 residues. Trimming stripped 3 bases from V and 5 bases from J, with 10 bases between. In germline, CDR1 is LNHDA, CDR2 SQIVND (reference sequence). The CDR3 DNA reads TGTGCCAGTAGTATTCGGGGTTTGACTGAAGCTTTCTTT. Residues: CASSIRGLTEAFF. Filled out from reference TRBV19 and TRBJ1-1, the complete variable domain reads DGGITQSPKYLFRKEGQNVTLSCEQNLNHDAMYWYRQDPGQGLRLIYYSQIVNDFQKGDIAEGYSVSREKKESFPLTVTSAQKNPTAFYLCASSIRGLTEAFFGQGTRLTVV.

A few counts support this clone. The chain recombines TRBV10-1 with TRBJ2-3; a possible D gene is TRBD2 (5 bases). CDR3 length equals 15 residues. Germline assignment: CDR1 WNHNN and CDR2 SYGVQD (reference sequence). V was cut by 3 bases and J by 2 bases, with 12 bases left in between. This chain's CDR3 is CASSEGRILTDTQYF. The CDR3 nucleotides are TGCGCCAGCAGTGAAGGGAGAATTCTCACAGATACGCAGTATTTT.

The chain has TRBV19 and TRBJ1-5; 8 bases map to TRBD1. V lost 5 bases, J lost 4 bases, and 4 bases stayed unmatched. The CDR3 covers 14 residues. In germline, CDR1 is LNHDA, CDR2 SQIVND (reference sequence). The CDR3 coding sequence is TGTGCCAGTAGTTGGACAGGGAGGAATCAGCCCCAGCATTTT. Its protein product is CASSWTGRNQPQHF.

The chain joins TRBV5-1 to TRBJ2-4; maybe TRBD2 (5 bases). Germline loops: CDR1 SGHRS, CDR2 YFSETQ. This CDR3 is built from 16 residues. Trimming stripped 2 bases from V and 1 base from J, with 13 bases between. The CDR3 reads CASSFRTGEAKNIQYF. CDR3 DNA: TGCGCCAGCAGCTTCAGGACTGGCGAGGCCAAAAACATTCAGTACTTC.

This rearrangement joins TRBV28 to TRBJ1-4, with 8 bases aligning to TRBD1. The germline V gene has CDR1 MDHEN and CDR2 SYDVKM. The ends lost 10 bases at V and 5 bases at J; junction bases unmatched: 3. This CDR3 is 12 amino acids long. As DNA, the CDR3 is TGTGCCACCCGACAGGGGAATGAAAAACTGTTTTTT. Translating gives CATRQGNEKLFF.

The V and J genes are TRBV29-1 and TRBJ2-5; 9 bases are a match to TRBD2. This CDR3 contains 14 residues. Trimming at V came to 3 bases and at J to 0 bases, leaving 2 bases not matched to a gene. CDR1 and CDR2 (germline): SQVTM, ANQGSEA. CDR3 coding DNA: TGCAGCGTTGAGGCTAGCGGGGACCAAGAGACCCAGTACTTC. This encodes CSVEASGDQETQYF.

The genes are TRBV10-3 and TRBJ1-5; D not certain. The V and J ends lost 0 bases and 5 bases respectively, with 8 bases between them. The CDR3 has 14 residues. CDR1 is ENHRY and CDR2 is SYGVKD in the germline V gene. Here the CDR3 reads CAISESLKYQPQHF. DNA of the CDR3: TGTGCCATCAGTGAGTCTCTAAAGTATCAGCCCCAGCATTTT.

This chain links TRBV27 with TRBJ1-1, with 8 nucleotides matching TRBD1. This CDR3 has 15 amino acids. With 0 bases clipped from V and 4 bases from J, the junction kept 4 bases outside the gene matches. Per germline, CDR1 MNHEY and CDR2 SMNVEV (reference sequence). The CDR3 protein is CASSLSPTGVTEAFF. CDR3 nucleotides: TGTGCCAGCAGTTTATCCCCGACAGGGGTCACTGAAGCTTTCTTT.

This clone was recorded once. This chain connects TRBV14 to TRBJ1-2; unclear D gene. V dropped 0 bases and J dropped 2 bases, with 7 bases sitting between them. Germline V lookup: CDR1 SGHDN, CDR2 FVKESK. CDR3 length equals 14 residues. This CDR3 reads CASSQDARNYGYTF. In DNA, the CDR3 is TGTGCCAGCAGCCAAGATGCACGGAACTATGGCTACACCTTC. Combining the CDR3 with reference TRBV14 and TRBJ1-2 gives the whole variable domain EAGVTQFPSHSVIEKGQTVTLRCDPISGHDNLYWYRRVMGKEIKFLLHFVKESKQDESGMPNNRFLAERTGGTYSTLKVQPAELEDSGVYFCASSQDARNYGYTFGSGTRLTVV.

Details on this clone: At one end, the junction sequence differs from germline, possibly due to a read error. The V and J genes are TRBV5-5 and TRBJ1-1, with 8 bases aligning to TRBD1. From germline, CDR1 is SGHKS and CDR2 YYEKEE (reference sequence). The CDR3 is 13 residues long. This chain's CDR3 is CASSLDRDDEAFF. The CDR3 DNA is TGTGCCAGCAGTTTGGACAGGGATGACGAAGCTTTCTTT. Full variable domain (rest looked up from reference TRBV5-5 and TRBJ1-1): DAGVTQSPTHLIKTRGQQVTLRCSPISGHKSVSWYQQVLGQGPQFIFQYYEKEERGRGNFPDRFSARQFPNYSSELNVNALLLGDSALYLCASSLDRDDEAFFGQGTRLTVV.